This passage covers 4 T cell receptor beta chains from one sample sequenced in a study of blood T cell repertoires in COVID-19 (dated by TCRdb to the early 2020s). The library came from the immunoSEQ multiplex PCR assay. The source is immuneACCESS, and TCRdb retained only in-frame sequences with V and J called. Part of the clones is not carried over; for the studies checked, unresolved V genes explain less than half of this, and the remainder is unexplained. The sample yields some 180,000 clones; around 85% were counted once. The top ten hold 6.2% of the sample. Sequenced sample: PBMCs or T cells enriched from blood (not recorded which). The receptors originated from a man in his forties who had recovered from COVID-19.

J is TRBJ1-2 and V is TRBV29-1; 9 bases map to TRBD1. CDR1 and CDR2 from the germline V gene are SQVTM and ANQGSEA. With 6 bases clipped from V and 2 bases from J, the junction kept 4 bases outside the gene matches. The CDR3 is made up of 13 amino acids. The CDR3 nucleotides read TGCAGCGTGGGACAGGGAAAAAACTATGGCTACACCTTC. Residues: CSVGQGKNYGYTF.

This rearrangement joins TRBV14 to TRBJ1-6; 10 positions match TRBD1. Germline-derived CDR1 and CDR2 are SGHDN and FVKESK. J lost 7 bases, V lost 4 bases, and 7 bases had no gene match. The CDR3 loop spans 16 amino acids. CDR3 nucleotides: TGTGCCAGCAGCCGATTCCCGGGACAGGGGAATTCACCCCTCCACTTT. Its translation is CASSRFPGQGNSPLHF.

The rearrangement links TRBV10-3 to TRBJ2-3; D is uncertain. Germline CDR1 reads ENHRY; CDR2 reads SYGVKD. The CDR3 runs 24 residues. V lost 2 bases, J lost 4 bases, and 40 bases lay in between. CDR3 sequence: CAISERHPACRKRRYPPPSDTQYF. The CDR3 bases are TGTGCCATCAGTGAGCGACACCCGGCTTGTCGAAAACGGCGCTACCCCCCCCCGTCAGATACGCAGTATTTT.

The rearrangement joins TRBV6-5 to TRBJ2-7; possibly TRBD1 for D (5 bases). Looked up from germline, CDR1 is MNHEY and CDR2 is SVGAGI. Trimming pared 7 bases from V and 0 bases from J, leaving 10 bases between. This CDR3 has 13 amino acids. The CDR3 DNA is TGTGCCAGCATACCAGGGAACTCCTACGAGCAGTACTTC. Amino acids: CASIPGNSYEQYF.